Here is one T cell receptor (beta chain) with its context. Antigen specificity is unknown. Clones were sequenced by immunoSEQ multiplex PCR, and TCRdb holds only the in-frame ones, with some missing. Here the sample spans around 16,000 clones, about 86% being singletons. The data stem from a study of OX40 agonist ivuxolimab in advanced cancers. The wider study: An anti-OX40 (CD134) antibody with agonistic activity, ivuxolimab, was administered to patients. Hepatocellular carcinoma, melanoma, renal cell or head and neck cancer affected the dose-escalation patients. Study-wide points: Antigen specificity remained undetermined for the expanded peripheral T cells.

V lost 0 bases to trimming and J lost 4 bases, with 5 bases between them. Per the germline V gene, CDR1 is SNHLY and CDR2 is FYNNEI. CDR3 length equals 13 residues. The origin of this receptor is an adult with an advanced solid tumor such as melanoma, head and neck, liver or kidney cancer. The sample was CD4+ or CD8+ T cells sorted from blood, taken in a trial of the OX40 agonist ivuxolimab. The chain combines TRBV2 with TRBJ2-3; unclear D gene. The CDR3: CASSEARADTQYF. In nucleotides, the CDR3 is TGTGCCAGCAGTGAAGCAAGAGCAGATACGCAGTATTTT.